The sample holds a few counts of the clone carrying this T cell receptor beta chain. Its target is not known. V was pared by 10 bases and J by 4 bases, with 10 bases between. Germline V lookup: CDR1 MDHEN, CDR2 SYDVKM. CDR3 length equals 11 residues. This entry is derived from a study of T cell responses to AZD1222 COVID-19 vaccine. Whole-study findings and limits: White British ancestry dominated among donors, who included more females, and clonal diversity was possibly underestimated. Vaccine-related CD4 TCRs covered spike, predominating at 160-218 and 743-854. Scientists sampled the repertoires only once the peak T cell response had passed.

Sequencing used immunoSEQ multiplex PCR; TCRdb keeps in-frame clones, though not all of them. The sample lists under 80,000 clones; less than 85% were seen once. The clonotype was recovered from an adult in good health. This sample comprised peripheral blood, obtained on day 0 of MenACWY control vaccination. This sequence joins TRBV28 and TRBJ1-2; maybe TRBD1 (6 bases). This CDR3 reads CAIGQSYGYTF. CDR3 in DNA: TGTGCCATCGGACAGTCCTATGGCTACACCTTC.